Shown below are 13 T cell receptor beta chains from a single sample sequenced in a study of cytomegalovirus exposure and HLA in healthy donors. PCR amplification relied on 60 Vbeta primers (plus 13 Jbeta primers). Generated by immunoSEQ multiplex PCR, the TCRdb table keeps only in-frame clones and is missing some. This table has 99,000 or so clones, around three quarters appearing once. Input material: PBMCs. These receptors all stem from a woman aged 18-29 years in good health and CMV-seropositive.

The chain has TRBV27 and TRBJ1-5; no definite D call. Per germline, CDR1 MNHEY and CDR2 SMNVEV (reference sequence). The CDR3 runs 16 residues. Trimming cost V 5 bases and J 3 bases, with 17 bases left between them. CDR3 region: CASSPRGDLINQPQHF. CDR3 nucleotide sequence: TGTGCCAGCAGTCCCCGGGGAGACCTAATCAATCAGCCCCAGCATTTT.

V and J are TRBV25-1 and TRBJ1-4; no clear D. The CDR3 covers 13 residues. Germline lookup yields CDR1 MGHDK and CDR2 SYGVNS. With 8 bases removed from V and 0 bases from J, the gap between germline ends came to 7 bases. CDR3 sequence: CASSAATNEKLFF. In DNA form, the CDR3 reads TGTGCCAGCTCCGCGGCAACTAATGAAAAACTGTTTTTT.

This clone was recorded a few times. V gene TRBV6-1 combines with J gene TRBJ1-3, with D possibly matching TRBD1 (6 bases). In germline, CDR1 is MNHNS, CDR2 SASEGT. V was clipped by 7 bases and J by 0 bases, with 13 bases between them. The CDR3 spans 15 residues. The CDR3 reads CASTRGQLSGNTIYF. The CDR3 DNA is TGTGCCAGCACCCGAGGACAGCTCTCTGGAAACACCATATATTTT.

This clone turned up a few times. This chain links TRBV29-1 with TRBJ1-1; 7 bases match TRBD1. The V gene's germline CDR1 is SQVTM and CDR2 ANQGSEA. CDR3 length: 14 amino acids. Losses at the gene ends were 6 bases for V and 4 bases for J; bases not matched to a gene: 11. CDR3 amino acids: CSVRSRGEGTEAFF. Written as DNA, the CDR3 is TGCAGCGTACGTTCCAGGGGGGAAGGCACTGAAGCTTTCTTT.

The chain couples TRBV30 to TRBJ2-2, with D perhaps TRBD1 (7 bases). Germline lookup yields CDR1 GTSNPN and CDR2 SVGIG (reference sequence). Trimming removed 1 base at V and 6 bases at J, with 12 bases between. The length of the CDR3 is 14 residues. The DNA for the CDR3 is TGTGCCTGGAGTGGGCAGGGGGGATCCGGGGAGCTGTTTTTT. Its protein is CAWSGQGGSGELFF.

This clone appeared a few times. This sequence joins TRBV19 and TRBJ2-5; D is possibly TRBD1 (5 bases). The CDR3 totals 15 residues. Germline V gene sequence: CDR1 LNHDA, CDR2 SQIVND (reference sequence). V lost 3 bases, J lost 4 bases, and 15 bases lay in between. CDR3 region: CASSIAGAYPETQYF. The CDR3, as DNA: TGTGCCAGTAGTATCGCTGGGGCCTATCCAGAGACCCAGTACTTC.

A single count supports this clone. In nucleotides, the CDR3 is TGTGCCAGCAGCTGGGGGCTGGCCCCCGGGGACAATGAGCAGTTCTTC. Encoded protein: CASSWGLAPGDNEQFF. The gene calls are TRBV5-8 and TRBJ2-1, with D tentatively TRBD1 (6 bases). The CDR3 has 16 amino acids. V gave up 3 bases and J gave up 5 bases, with 18 bases separating them. Germline assignment: CDR1 SGHTS and CDR2 YDEGEE.

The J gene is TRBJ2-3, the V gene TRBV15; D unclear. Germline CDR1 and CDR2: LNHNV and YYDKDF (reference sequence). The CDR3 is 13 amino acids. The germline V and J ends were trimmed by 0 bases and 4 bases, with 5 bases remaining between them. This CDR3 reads CATSRDRPDTQYF. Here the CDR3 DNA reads TGTGCCACCAGCAGAGACAGGCCAGATACGCAGTATTTT.

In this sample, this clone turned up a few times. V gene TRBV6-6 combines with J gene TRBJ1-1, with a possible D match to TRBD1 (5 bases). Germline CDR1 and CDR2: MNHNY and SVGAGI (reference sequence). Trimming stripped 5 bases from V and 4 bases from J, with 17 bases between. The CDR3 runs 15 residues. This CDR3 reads CASSPRGGESTEAFF. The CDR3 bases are TGTGCCAGCAGTCCTCGGGGGGGGGAGAGCACTGAAGCTTTCTTT.

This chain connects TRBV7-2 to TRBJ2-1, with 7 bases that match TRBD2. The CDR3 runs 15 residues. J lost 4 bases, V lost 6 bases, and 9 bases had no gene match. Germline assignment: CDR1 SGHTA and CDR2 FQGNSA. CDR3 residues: CASSRASGTYNEQFF. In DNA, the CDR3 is TGTGCCAGCAGTCGGGCGAGCGGGACTTACAATGAGCAGTTCTTC.

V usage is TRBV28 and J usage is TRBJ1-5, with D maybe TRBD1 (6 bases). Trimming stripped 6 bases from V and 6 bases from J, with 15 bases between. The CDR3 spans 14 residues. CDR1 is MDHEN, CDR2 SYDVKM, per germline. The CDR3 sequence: CASRIQGIGQPQHF. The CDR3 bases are TGTGCCAGCAGGATACAGGGAATCGGTCAGCCCCAGCATTTT.

The CDR3 reads CASSYGVGVVRNTEAFF. CDR3 DNA sequence: TGTGCCAGCAGTTACGGGGTTGGAGTAGTTCGGAACACTGAAGCTTTCTTT. The rearrangement uses TRBV6-9 and TRBJ1-1; D not resolved. Germline CDR1 MNHGY, CDR2 SVAAGI. V was pared by 3 bases and J by 1 base, with 18 bases between. The CDR3 spans 17 residues.

CDR3 sequence reads: CAIRGDSSNQPQHF. CDR3 DNA: TGTGCCATCAGGGGGGACAGTAGCAATCAGCCCCAGCATTTT. V usage is TRBV10-3 and J usage is TRBJ1-5; TRBD1 matches 7 bases. There are 14 residues in the CDR3. CDR1 is ENHRY, CDR2 SYGVKD, per germline. Trimming removed 6 bases from V and 0 bases from J; junction bases left unmatched: 2.